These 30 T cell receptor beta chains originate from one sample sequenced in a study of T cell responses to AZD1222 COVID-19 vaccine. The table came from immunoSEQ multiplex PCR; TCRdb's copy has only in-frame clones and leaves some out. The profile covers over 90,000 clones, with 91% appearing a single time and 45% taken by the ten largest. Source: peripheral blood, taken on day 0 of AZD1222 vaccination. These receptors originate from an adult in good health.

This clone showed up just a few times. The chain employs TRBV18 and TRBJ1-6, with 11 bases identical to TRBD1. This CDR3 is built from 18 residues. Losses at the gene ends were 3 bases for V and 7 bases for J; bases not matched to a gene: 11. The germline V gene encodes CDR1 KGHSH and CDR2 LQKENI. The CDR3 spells CASSPGQGVPEGNSPLHF. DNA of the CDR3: TGTGCCAGCTCACCGGGACAGGGGGTGCCGGAGGGCAATTCACCCCTCCACTTT.

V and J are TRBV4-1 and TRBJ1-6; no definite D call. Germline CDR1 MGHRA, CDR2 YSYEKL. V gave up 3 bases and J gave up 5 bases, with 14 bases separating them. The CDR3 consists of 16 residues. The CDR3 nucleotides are TGCGCCAGCAGCCAGGTTTCGACGGTCAATAATTCACCCCTCCACTTT. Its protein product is CASSQVSTVNNSPLHF.

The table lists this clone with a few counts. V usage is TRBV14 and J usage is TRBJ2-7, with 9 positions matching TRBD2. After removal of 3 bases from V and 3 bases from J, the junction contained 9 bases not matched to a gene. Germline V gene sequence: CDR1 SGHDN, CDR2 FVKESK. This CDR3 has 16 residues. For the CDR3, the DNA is TGTGCCAGCAGCCATGGAACTCGAGCGGGAGGCTACGAGCAGTACTTC. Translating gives CASSHGTRAGGYEQYF.

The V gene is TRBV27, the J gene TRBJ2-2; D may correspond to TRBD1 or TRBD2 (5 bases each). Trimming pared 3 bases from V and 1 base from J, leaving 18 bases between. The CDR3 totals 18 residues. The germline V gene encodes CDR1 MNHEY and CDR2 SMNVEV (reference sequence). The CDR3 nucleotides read TGTGCCAGCAGTTTCCACTTTTCCGGGACCCTGAACACCGGGGAGCTGTTTTTT. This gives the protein CASSFHFSGTLNTGELFF.

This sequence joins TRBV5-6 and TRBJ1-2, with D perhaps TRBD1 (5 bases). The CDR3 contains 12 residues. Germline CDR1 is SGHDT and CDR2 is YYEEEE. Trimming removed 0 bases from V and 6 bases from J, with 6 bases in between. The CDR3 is CASSLVGDGYTF. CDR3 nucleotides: TGTGCCAGCAGCTTGGTGGGGGATGGCTACACCTTC.

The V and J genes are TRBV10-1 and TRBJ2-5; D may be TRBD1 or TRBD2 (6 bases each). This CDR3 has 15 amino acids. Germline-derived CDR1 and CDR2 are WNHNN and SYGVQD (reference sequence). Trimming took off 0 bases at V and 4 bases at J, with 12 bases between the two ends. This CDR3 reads CASSESRGLGETQYF. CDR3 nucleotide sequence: TGCGCCAGCAGTGAGTCACGGGGGCTTGGAGAGACCCAGTACTTC.

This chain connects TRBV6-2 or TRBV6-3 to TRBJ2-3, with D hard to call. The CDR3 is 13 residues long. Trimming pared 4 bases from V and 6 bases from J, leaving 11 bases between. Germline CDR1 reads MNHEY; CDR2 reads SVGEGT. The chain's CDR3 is CASSSFTLDTQYF. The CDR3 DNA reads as TGTGCCAGCAGTTCTTTTACGTTGGATACGCAGTATTTT.

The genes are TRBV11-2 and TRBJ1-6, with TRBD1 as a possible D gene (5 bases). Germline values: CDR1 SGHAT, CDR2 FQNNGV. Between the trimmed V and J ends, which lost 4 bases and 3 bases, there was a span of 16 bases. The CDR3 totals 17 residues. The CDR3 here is CASSSPTGLRYNSPLHF. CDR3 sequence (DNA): TGTGCCAGCAGCTCGCCCACGGGGCTTCGCTATAATTCACCCCTCCACTTT.

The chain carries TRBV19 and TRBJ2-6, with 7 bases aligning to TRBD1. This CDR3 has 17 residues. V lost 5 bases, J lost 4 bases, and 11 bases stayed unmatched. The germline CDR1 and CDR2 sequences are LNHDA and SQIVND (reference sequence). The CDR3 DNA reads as TGTGCCAGTAGTCAGTGGAAGGGGGCCTCGGGGGCCAACGTCCTGACTTTC. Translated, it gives CASSQWKGASGANVLTF.

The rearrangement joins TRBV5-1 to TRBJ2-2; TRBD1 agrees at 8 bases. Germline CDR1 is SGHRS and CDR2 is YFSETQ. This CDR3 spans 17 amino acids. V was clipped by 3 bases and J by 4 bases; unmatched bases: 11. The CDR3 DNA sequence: TGCGCCAGCAGCTATCAATCACAGGGGGTAGGCACCGGGGAGCTGTTTTTT. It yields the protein CASSYQSQGVGTGELFF. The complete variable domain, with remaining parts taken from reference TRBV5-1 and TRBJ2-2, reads KAGVTQTPRYLIKTRGQQVTLSCSPISGHRSVSWYQQTPGQGLQFLFEYFSETQRNKGNFPGRFSGRQFSNSRSEMNVSTLELGDSALYLCASSYQSQGVGTGELFFGEGSRLTVL.

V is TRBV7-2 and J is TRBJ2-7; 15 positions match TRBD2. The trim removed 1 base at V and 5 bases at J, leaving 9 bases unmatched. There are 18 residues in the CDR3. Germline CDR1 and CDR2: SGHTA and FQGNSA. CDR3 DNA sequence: TGTGCCAGCAGCTTAGGTGGACTAGCGGGAGGGCCTGGGGACGAGCAGTACTTC. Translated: CASSLGGLAGGPGDEQYF.

This CDR3 is CASSKTGTLNEKLFF. CDR3 in DNA: TGTGCCAGCAGTAAGACCGGGACATTGAATGAAAAACTGTTTTTT. This sequence joins TRBV6-5 and TRBJ1-4; the D gene is possibly TRBD1 (6 bases). The V and J ends lost 5 bases and 5 bases respectively, with 15 bases between them. In germline, CDR1 is MNHEY, CDR2 SVGAGI. This CDR3 has 15 residues.

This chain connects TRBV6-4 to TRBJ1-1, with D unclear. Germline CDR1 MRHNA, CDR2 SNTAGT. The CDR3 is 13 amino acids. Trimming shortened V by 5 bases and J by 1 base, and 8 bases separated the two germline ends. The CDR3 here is CASSPTPNTEAFF. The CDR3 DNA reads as TGTGCCAGCAGTCCTACCCCGAACACTGAAGCTTTCTTT.

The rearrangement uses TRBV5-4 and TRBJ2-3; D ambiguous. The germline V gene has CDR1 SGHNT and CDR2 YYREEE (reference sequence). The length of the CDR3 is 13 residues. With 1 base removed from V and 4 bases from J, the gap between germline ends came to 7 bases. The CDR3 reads CASSLKVADTQYF. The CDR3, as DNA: TGTGCCAGCAGCTTGAAGGTCGCAGATACGCAGTATTTT.

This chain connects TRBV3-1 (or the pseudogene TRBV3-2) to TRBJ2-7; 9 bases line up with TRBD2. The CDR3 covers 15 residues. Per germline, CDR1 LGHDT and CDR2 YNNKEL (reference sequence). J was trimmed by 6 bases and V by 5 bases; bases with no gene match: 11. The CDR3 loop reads CASSYLAGRGSEQYF. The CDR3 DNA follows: TGTGCCAGCAGCTATCTAGCGGGAAGGGGTAGCGAGCAGTACTTC.

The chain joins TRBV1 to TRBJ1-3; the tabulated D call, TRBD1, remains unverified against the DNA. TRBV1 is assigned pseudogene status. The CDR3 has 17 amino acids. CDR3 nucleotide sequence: TGCACCAGCAGCCAAGAGGGCAGACCTAACTCTGGAAACACCATATATTTT. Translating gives CTSSQEGRPNSGNTIYF.

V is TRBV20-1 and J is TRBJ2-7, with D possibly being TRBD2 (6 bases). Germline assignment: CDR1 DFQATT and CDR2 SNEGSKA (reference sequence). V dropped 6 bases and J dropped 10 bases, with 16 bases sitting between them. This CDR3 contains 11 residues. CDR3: CSAETSWEQYF. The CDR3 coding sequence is TGCAGTGCCGAGACTAGTTGGGAACAGTACTTC.

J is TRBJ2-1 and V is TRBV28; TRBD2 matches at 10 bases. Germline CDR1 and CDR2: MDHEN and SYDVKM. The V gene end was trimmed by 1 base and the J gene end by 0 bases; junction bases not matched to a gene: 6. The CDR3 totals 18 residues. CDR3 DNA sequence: TGTGCCAGCAGTTTATTTGGCAGCGGGAGGGCCTCCTACAATGAGCAGTTCTTC. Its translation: CASSLFGSGRASYNEQFF.

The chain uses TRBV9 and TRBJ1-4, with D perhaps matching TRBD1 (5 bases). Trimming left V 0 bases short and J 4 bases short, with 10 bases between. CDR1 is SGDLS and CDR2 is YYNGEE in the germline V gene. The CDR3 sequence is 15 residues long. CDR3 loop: CASSVGGTFNEKLFF. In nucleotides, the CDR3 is TGTGCCAGCAGCGTAGGGGGCACCTTTAATGAAAAACTGTTTTTT.

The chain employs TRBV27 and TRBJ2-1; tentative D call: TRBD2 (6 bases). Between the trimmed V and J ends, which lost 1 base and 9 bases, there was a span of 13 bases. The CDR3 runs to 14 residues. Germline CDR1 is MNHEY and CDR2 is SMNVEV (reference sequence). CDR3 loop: CASSLFRVGGEQFF. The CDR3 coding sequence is TGTGCCAGCAGTTTATTCAGGGTGGGAGGTGAGCAGTTCTTC.

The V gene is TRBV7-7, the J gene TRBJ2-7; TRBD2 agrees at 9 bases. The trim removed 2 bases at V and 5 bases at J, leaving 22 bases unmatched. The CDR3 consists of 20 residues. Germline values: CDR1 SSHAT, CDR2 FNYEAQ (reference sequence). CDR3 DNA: TGTGCCAGCAGCTTATTCTCGGGGGGCCTTGCGGGAGGGCCCTTAAACGAGCAGTACTTC. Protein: CASSLFSGGLAGGPLNEQYF.

The CDR3 DNA follows: TGCGCCAGCAGCCCCTCGTTGACCGGGGAGCTGTTTTTT. This encodes CASSPSLTGELFF. The V call is TRBV4-1, the J call TRBJ2-2; the D is unclear. The CDR3 totals 13 residues. Germline V gene sequence: CDR1 MGHRA, CDR2 YSYEKL. V gave up 4 bases and J gave up 5 bases, with 8 bases separating them.

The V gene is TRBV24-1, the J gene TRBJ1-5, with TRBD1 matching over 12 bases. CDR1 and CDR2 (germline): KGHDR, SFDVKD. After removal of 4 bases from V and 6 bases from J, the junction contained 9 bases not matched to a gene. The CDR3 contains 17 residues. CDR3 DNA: TGTGCCACCAGTGAGGCCGGGACAGGGGGCTTGAGTCAGCCCCAGCATTTT. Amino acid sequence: CATSEAGTGGLSQPQHF.

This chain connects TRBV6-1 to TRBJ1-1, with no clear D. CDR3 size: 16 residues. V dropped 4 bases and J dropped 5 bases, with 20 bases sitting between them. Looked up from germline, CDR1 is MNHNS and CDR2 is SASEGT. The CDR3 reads CASSGYIISGTTEAFF. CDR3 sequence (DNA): TGTGCCAGCAGTGGATATATCATTTCAGGTACAACTGAAGCTTTCTTT.

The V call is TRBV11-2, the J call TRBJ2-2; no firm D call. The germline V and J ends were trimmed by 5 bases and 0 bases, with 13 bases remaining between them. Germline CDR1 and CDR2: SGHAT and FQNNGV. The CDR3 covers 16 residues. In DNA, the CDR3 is TGTGCCAGCAGCCTACATGAGCGAACGAACACCGGGGAGCTGTTTTTT. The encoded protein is CASSLHERTNTGELFF. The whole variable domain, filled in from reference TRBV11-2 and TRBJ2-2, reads EAGVAQSPRYKIIEKRQSVAFWCNPISGHATLYWYQQILGQGPKLLIQFQNNGVVDDSQLPKDRFSAERLKGVDSTLKIQPAKLEDSAVYLCASSLHERTNTGELFFGEGSRLTVL.

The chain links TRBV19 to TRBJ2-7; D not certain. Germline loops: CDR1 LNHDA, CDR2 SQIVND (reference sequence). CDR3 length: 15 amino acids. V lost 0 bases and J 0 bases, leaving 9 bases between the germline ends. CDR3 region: CASSIDSGASYEQYF. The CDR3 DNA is TGTGCCAGTAGTATAGATTCAGGAGCCTCCTACGAGCAGTACTTC.

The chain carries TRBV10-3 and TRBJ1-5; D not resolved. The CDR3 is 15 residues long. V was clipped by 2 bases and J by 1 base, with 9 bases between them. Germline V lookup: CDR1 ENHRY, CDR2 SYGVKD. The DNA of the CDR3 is TGTGCCATCAGTGAGGTGGCTACGAGCAATCAGCCCCAGCATTTT. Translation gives CAISEVATSNQPQHF.

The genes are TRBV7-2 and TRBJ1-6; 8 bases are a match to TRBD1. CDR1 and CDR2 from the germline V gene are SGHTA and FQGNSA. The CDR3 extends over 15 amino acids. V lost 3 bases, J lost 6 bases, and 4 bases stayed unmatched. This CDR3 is CASSLVDRANSPLHF. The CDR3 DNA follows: TGTGCCAGCAGCTTGGTGGACAGGGCTAATTCACCCCTCCACTTT.

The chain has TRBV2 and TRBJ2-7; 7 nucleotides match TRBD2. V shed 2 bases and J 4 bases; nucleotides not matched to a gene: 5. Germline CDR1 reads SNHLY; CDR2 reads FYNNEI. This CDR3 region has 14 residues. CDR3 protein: CASSESPGGYEQYF. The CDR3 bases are TGTGCCAGCAGTGAATCCCCCGGGGGGTACGAGCAGTACTTC.

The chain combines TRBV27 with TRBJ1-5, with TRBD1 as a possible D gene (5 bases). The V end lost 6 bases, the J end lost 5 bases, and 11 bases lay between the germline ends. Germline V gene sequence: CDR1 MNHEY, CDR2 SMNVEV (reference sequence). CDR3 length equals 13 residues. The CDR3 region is CASRLREDQPQHF. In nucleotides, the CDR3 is TGTGCCAGCAGACTCAGGGAGGATCAGCCCCAGCATTTT.